This TCR beta chain was sequenced during a study of T-cell reconstitution after alpha-beta-depleted transplantation in children. The CDR3 loop spans 17 amino acids. Germline lookup yields CDR1 SGHRS and CDR2 YFSETQ. The V end was cut by 0 bases, the J end by 5 bases, with 20 bases between. This clonotype has a handful of counts. Construction of the TCRbeta library involved unique molecular identifiers. Using its own MiXCR run on the PCR reads, TCRdb lists one record per CDR3 protein. The sample yields fewer than 400,000 distinct CDR3 sequences, 20% seen once. This receptor was taken from a human donor who donated a stem cell graft to a child with acute myeloid leukemia. Material: PBMCs from the stem cell graft donor, obtained from the stem cell graft. This rearrangement joins TRBV5-1 to TRBJ2-5; perhaps TRBD1 as D (5 bases). The CDR3 nucleotides read TGCGCCAGCAGCTTGGAGGGGCGCGAGTTAATTATGGAGACCCAGTACTTC. Protein sequence: CASSLEGRELIMETQYF.